This TCR beta chain was documented in a study of blood T cells in healthy people across ages. Germline CDR1 and CDR2: SQVTM and ANQGSEA. Trimming pared 6 bases from V and 8 bases from J, leaving 25 bases between. The CDR3 loop spans 15 amino acids. With a J-beta primer mix and a sample-barcoded 5' primer, a second PCR ran 7 to 11 cycles. Each CDR3 protein is one row after TCRdb ran MiXCR on the 5' RACE reads. The sample lists 1.2 million to 1.5 million distinct CDR3 sequences; 55% to 75% were seen once. Every sample yielded at least 6 million isolated PBMCs. This chain uses TRBV29-1 with TRBJ1-2, with D possibly being TRBD1 (5 bases). The receptor was derived from a young man in good health. Sequenced: blood. In nucleotides, the CDR3 is TGCAGCGTGGGCACGACCCCGACTGGGACTGTCGGCTACACCTTC. Its translation is CSVGTTPTGTVGYTF. Based on the CDR3 plus reference TRBV29-1 and TRBJ1-2, the full variable domain is SAVISQKPSRDICQRGTSLTIQCQVDSQVTMMFWYRQQPGQSLTLIATANQGSEATYESGFVIDKFPISRPNLTFSTLTVSNMSPEDSSIYLCSVGTTPTGTVGYTFGSGTRLTVV.